Ten or more counts support the clone carrying this T cell receptor beta chain. The J segment lost 5 bases and the V segment lost 6 bases, leaving 7 bases of the junction unmatched. CDR1 is SGDLS, CDR2 YYNGEE, per germline. The CDR3 spans 15 residues. The sample originates from a study of T-cell reconstitution after alpha-beta-depleted transplantation in children. TCRbeta library construction was performed incorporating unique molecular identifiers. TCRdb called the PCR reads again in MiXCR, with one record for every CDR3 protein. This table holds some 590,000 distinct CDR3 sequences, over 9.5% found once.

The chain is built from TRBV9 and TRBJ2-2, with 10 bases aligning to TRBD2. This receptor was taken from a human donor who donated a stem cell graft to a child with acute myeloid leukemia. The sequencing here drew on PBMCs from the stem cell graft donor, taken from the stem cell graft. The CDR3 nucleotides read TGTGCCAGCACCGCTAGCGGGAGAGAGACCGGGGAGCTGTTTTTT. The encoded protein is CASTASGRETGELFF.